This T cell receptor beta chain derives from a study of control samples from healthy donors and cancer patients. The table came from immunoSEQ multiplex PCR; TCRdb's copy has only in-frame clones and leaves some out. The sample records 390,000 or so clones, approximately 90% being singletons. Sequencing used PBMCs. The receptor was isolated from a man in his forties with head and neck cancer.

The CDR3 reads CASSLGQGIYNEQFF. CDR3 coding DNA: TGCGCCAGCAGCTTGGGGCAGGGAATTTACAATGAGCAGTTCTTC. V usage is TRBV5-1 and J usage is TRBJ2-1, with D maybe TRBD1 (5 bases). Germline loops: CDR1 SGHRS, CDR2 YFSETQ. This CDR3 has 15 amino acids. V was trimmed by 0 bases and J by 4 bases, leaving 11 bases between them.